This T cell receptor beta chain was documented in a study of blood T cell repertoires in COVID-19 (dated by TCRdb to the early 2020s). Background for the entire study: Samples from collaborators originated in the United States, Italy and Spain and spanned both the acute and convalescent phases of COVID-19. Deeply sampled blood TCRbeta repertoires from subjects exposed to, actively infected with, or recovered from COVID-19 were included in the dataset. The samples were drawn from the first 160 participants of the ongoing ImmuneRACE study and from 1,254 subjects provided by 6 global collaborators. Where HLA class I and class II types were available, the types were taken from metadata supplied by the sample provider, not from assay-based typing. The material from the prospective study consisted of cDNA or gDNA derived from T cells, B-cell-depleted T cells, or PBMCs. The repertoires were made available in a free public database intended to serve as a resource for research on the immune response to SARS-CoV-2. Sample metadata almost always included a de-identified subject ID, COVID-19 status, age in years and sex.

The V and J ends are trimmed by 0 bases and 4 bases, leaving 15 bases between them. The CDR3 runs 16 amino acids, cysteine and phenylalanine included. The CDR3 DNA has 48 bases and is translated from base 1. From the germline V gene (reference sequence), CDR1 is LNHNV and CDR2 is YYDKDF. Findings and caveats that apply to the study as a whole: How much clinical and demographic metadata was included differed by source and by participant, and the metadata was provided uncurated.

Of note for this clone: Its recognized antigen is unknown. Base qualities are not recorded, but no much larger clone differs from it by a single base.

The immunoSEQ Assay, a bias-controlled multiplex PCR, was used to amplify TCRbeta CDR3 regions from genomic DNA. The original methods were these. The number of nucleated cells in each sample was estimated by amplification of reference gene primers within the assay. To quantify the absolute abundance of each unique TCRbeta CDR3 rearrangement, sequence reads were collapsed and filtered. For each sample, productive Simpson clonality was calculated by taking the square root of Simpson's diversity index across productive rearrangements. Imported from immuneACCESS, the table was reduced by TCRdb to in-frame sequences with V and J called. These copies leave out some clones; in studies compared against another copy, an unresolved V gene accounts for under half, and the cause of the remainder is not known. V and J calls and clone size come straight from that table; D and trimming were deduced from the DNA. Present in this sample are around 220,000 clones, under 90% of which were seen just once. Clones ranked in the top ten supply nearly 4.5% of the sample.

The collaborating institutions used their own protocols to collect whole blood in K2EDTA tubes. Collaborator samples were shipped for TCRbeta analysis as frozen whole blood, isolated PBMCs, or DNA extracted from either sample type. This TCR was recovered from a man aged 45 to 65 with acute or convalescent COVID-19. The material sequenced was peripheral blood. The chain was built from TRBV15 and TRBJ1-2; tentative D gene TRBD1, with 5 bases matching. The encoded CDR3 is CATSRDLQGPTYGYTF. The nucleotide sequence reads as follows: TGTGCCACCAGCAGAGATCTCCAGGGTCCAACCTATGGCTACACCTTC.